Sequencing of this T cell receptor (beta chain) was carried out in a study of blood T cell repertoires in COVID-19. Study-wide context: The United States, Italy and Spain provided the acute and convalescent COVID-19 samples. Sources were T cells, B-cell-depleted T cells, or PBMCs; the material itself was cDNA or gDNA.

This CDR3 has 15 amino acids. The germline CDR1 and CDR2 sequences are SGHNT and YENEEA. Trimming stripped 1 base from V and 3 bases from J, with 11 bases between. Original analysis: Researchers report that nucleated cell counts were estimated from reference gene primer amplification. The protocol was immunoSEQ multiplex PCR, while the TCRdb copy is restricted to in-frame clones and leaves out a portion. V and J calls and clone size come straight from that table; D and trimming were deduced from the DNA. The sample shows more than 30,000 clones, 80% to 90% of them seen only once. The sequence derives from a man aged 55 to 69 with active COVID-19. The specimen sequenced was peripheral blood. The V and J genes are TRBV11-3 and TRBJ2-3, with D tentatively TRBD1 (6 bases). The CDR3 DNA sequence: TGTGCCAGCAGCTTAGCCCAAACAGGGACAGATACGCAGTATTTT. Its protein product is CASSLAQTGTDTQYF.